This TCR beta chain came from a study of early T cells in non-severe SARS-CoV-2 infection. Researchers attached unique molecular identifiers to individual cDNA molecules. TCRdb fed the 5' RACE reads into MiXCR, producing one record per CDR3 protein. The sample lists around 28,000 distinct CDR3 sequences; roughly 4.1% were seen once. V was shortened by 4 bases and J by 5 bases, with 16 bases between the two germline ends. The germline V gene has CDR1 SGHNT and CDR2 YYREEE (reference sequence). The CDR3 runs 14 residues. This clonotype was detected many times. Sequenced sample: whole blood. The TCR was taken from an adult who was a healthcare worker with PCR-confirmed SARS-CoV-2 infection or an uninfected control (not recorded which). The V and J genes are TRBV5-4 and TRBJ2-7; D possibly corresponds to TRBD2 (6 bases). The CDR3 is CASSPGGTSNEQYF. DNA of the CDR3: TGTGCCAGCAGCCCCGGCGGGACTTCTAACGAGCAGTACTTC. The variable domain in full, with the rest retrieved from reference TRBV5-4 and TRBJ2-7, is ETGVTQSPTHLIKTRGQQVTLRCSSQSGHNTVSWYQQALGQGPQFIFQYYREEENGRGNFPPRFSGLQFPNYSSELNVNALELDDSALYLCASSPGGTSNEQYFGPGTRLTVT.